This is a list of T cell receptor beta chains from one sample in a study of post-analysis software for immune sequencing data. One entry per CDR3 protein results from TCRdb running MiXCR on the PCR reads. The sample records about 770,000 distinct CDR3 sequences, around 46% being singletons. Sequenced: blood. The receptors come from a girl between 10 and 17 years old with multiple sclerosis. Each CDR3 is given with its conserved first and last residue. The order of the fields is J gene, V gene, D gene, clone size, CDR3 protein, CDR3 DNA. The D gene is left open where the match is weak. Not all rows give a size; the values are once, few, many and, for expanded clones, a class.

>TRBJ1-2|TRBV6-6|NA|NA
CASTEGRYGYTF
TGTGCCAGCACCGAGGGGCGGTATGGCTACACCTTC
>TRBJ2-7|TRBV13|NA|NA
CASTSLGAEQYF
TGTGCCAGCACCTCCCTCGGGGCCGAGCAGTACTTC
>TRBJ2-7|TRBV7-9|TRBD2|NA
CASSLASGGVGVNEQYF
TGTGCCAGCAGCTTAGCGTCGGGGGGTGTTGGCGTTAACGAGCAGTACTTC
>TRBJ1-4|TRBV7-9|TRBD1|NA
CASSPGTGLNVANEKLFF
TGTGCCAGCAGCCCCGGGACAGGCCTTAATGTGGCTAATGAAAAACTGTTTTTT
>TRBJ1-5|TRBV7-2|NA|NA
CASSLRARQPQHF
TGTGCCAGCAGCTTACGGGCGCGTCAGCCCCAGCATTTT
>TRBJ2-1|TRBV12-3/TRBV12-4|NA|once
CASRTNNEQFF
TGTGCCTCTCGGACGAACAATGAGCAGTTCTTC
>TRBJ2-5|TRBV28|NA|few
CASIRDGVDQETQYF
TGTGCCAGTATCCGGGACGGTGTCGACCAAGAGACCCAGTACTTC
>TRBJ1-4|TRBV6-2/TRBV6-3|TRBD1|NA
CASSSGQGKATNEKLFF
TGTGCCAGCAGTTCCGGACAGGGCAAAGCAACTAATGAAAAACTGTTTTTT
>TRBJ1-1|TRBV6-6|NA|few
CASSSQDRGDGEAFF
TGTGCCAGCAGTTCACAGGATAGGGGAGACGGTGAAGCTTTCTTT
>TRBJ1-2|TRBV5-8|TRBD1|NA
CASSPREGAYGYTF
TGTGCCAGCAGCCCGCGGGAGGGGGCCTATGGCTACACCTTC
>TRBJ2-5|TRBV5-5|NA|few
CASSLGARQETQYF
TGTGCCAGCAGCTTGGGGGCTAGGCAAGAGACCCAGTACTTC
>TRBJ2-1|TRBV6-6|NA|NA
CASSFSWPHDRDEQFF
TGTGCCAGCAGTTTCTCCTGGCCCCACGATAGGGATGAGCAGTTCTTC
>TRBJ2-3|TRBV29-1|TRBD2|NA
CSVEAAGVPRDTQYF
TGCAGCGTTGAAGCGGCGGGAGTTCCGAGAGATACGCAGTATTTT
>TRBJ2-4|TRBV6-6|TRBD2|NA
CASSYSTLADNIQYF
TGTGCCAGCAGTTACTCGACGCTAGCGGACAACATTCAGTACTTC
>TRBJ2-3|TRBV20-1|NA|NA
CSASVASGDTQYF
TGCAGTGCTAGTGTTGCGAGTGGAGATACGCAGTATTTT
>TRBJ2-3|TRBV29-1|NA|many
CSAMRAKTLTDTQYF
TGCAGCGCGATGAGGGCCAAAACTCTCACAGATACGCAGTATTTT
>TRBJ2-7|TRBV27|TRBD1|NA
CASRRQGDYEQYF
TGTGCCAGCAGAAGACAGGGGGACTACGAGCAGTACTTC
>TRBJ2-5|TRBV12-3/TRBV12-4|NA|few
CASTSSVQETQYF
TGTGCCAGCACTTCTAGCGTACAAGAGACCCAGTACTTC
>TRBJ2-7|TRBV27|NA|NA
CASRISRNYEQYF
TGTGCCAGCAGGATTAGCAGGAACTACGAGCAGTACTTC
>TRBJ2-4|TRBV20-1|TRBD2|NA
CSARVPSGTPGIQYF
TGCAGTGCTAGAGTTCCTAGCGGGACCCCTGGCATTCAGTACTTC
>TRBJ2-3|TRBV6-5|NA|NA
CASSHSGVPRLGGSADTQYF
TGTGCCAGCAGTCACTCCGGCGTTCCCCGACTCGGTGGGAGTGCAGATACGCAGTATTTT
>TRBJ1-2|TRBV7-2|TRBD1|NA
CASNPDRGYGYTF
TGTGCCAGCAACCCCGACAGGGGCTATGGCTACACCTTC
>TRBJ2-7|TRBV20-1|NA|NA
CSAGRGLSYEQYF
TGCAGTGCTGGCAGGGGTCTCTCCTACGAGCAGTACTTC
>TRBJ1-1|TRBV20-1|NA|NA
CSAVVSANTEAFF
TGCAGTGCCGTAGTCTCGGCGAACACTGAAGCTTTCTTT
>TRBJ2-5|TRBV30|NA|NA
CAWGEGGEETQYF
TGTGCCTGGGGTGAAGGGGGGGAAGAGACCCAGTACTTC
>TRBJ2-1|TRBV2|NA|NA
CASSEWLASEQFF
TGTGCCAGCAGTGAATGGCTGGCAAGTGAGCAGTTCTTC
>TRBJ2-1|TRBV20-1|TRBD1|NA
CSARSPGGHYNEQFF
TGCAGTGCTAGATCACCAGGGGGCCATTACAATGAGCAGTTCTTC
>TRBJ2-7|TRBV20-1|TRBD1|NA
CSALRQGANEQYF
TGCAGTGCCCTAAGACAGGGGGCAAACGAGCAGTACTTC
>TRBJ1-2|TRBV12-3/TRBV12-4|NA|NA
CASSFGGPSYGYTF
TGTGCCAGCAGTTTTGGGGGGCCCAGCTATGGCTACACCTTC
>TRBJ2-4|TRBV7-9|NA|few
CASSLSQMEQYF
TGTGCCAGCAGCTTAAGCCAAATGGAGCAGTACTTC
>TRBJ2-5|TRBV3-1|NA|NA
CASSQRRGLETQYF
TGTGCCAGCAGCCAGCGACGAGGGTTGGAGACCCAGTACTTC
>TRBJ2-5|TRBV4-2|NA|few
CASSQVVDIQETQYF
TGTGCCAGTAGCCAAGTGGTCGATATACAAGAGACCCAGTACTTC
>TRBJ1-2|TRBV7-6|TRBD1|few
CASSLAEGRGNYGYTF
TGTGCCAGCAGCTTAGCGGAGGGCAGGGGGAACTATGGCTACACCTTC
>TRBJ1-5|TRBV7-2|NA|NA
CASSLDPAVNQPQHF
TGTGCCAGCAGCTTAGATCCGGCAGTCAATCAGCCCCAGCATTTT
>TRBJ2-1|TRBV7-2|NA|few
CASSLSRVEQFF
TGTGCCAGCAGCCTGTCCCGGGTCGAGCAGTTCTTC
>TRBJ1-2|TRBV15|NA|NA
CATSRGESRNHGYTF
TGTGCCACCAGCAGAGGGGAAAGCCGGAACCACGGCTACACCTTC
>TRBJ2-1|TRBV7-2|TRBD2|NA
CASSFLADQFF
TGTGCCAGCAGCTTCCTAGCGGACCAGTTCTTC
>TRBJ2-3|TRBV20-1|NA|NA
CSANPLTHASTDTQYF
TGCAGTGCTAACCCCCTGACTCATGCTAGTACAGATACGCAGTATTTT
>TRBJ2-5|TRBV30|NA|NA
CAWRGHGAVGFQETQYF
TGTGCCTGGAGAGGACATGGGGCGGTGGGATTTCAAGAGACCCAGTACTTC
>TRBJ2-7|TRBV9|NA|once
CASSVDGAISYEQYF
TGTGCCAGCAGCGTAGATGGCGCCATCTCCTACGAGCAGTACTTC
>TRBJ2-3|TRBV7-3|TRBD2|few
CASSPFAGVTDTQYF
TGTGCCAGCAGCCCCTTCGCGGGAGTCACAGATACGCAGTATTTT
>TRBJ2-5|TRBV5-1|TRBD2|NA
CASTGTGLAGGETQYF
TGCGCCAGCACCGGGACAGGACTAGCGGGAGGAGAGACCCAGTACTTC
>TRBJ2-1|TRBV20-1|NA|few
CSARDRRPDEQFF
TGCAGTGCTAGAGATCGGAGGCCCGATGAGCAGTTCTTC
>TRBJ2-7|TRBV28|NA|NA
CASNRLTLHTDEQYF
TGTGCCAGCAACCGACTGACACTCCACACGGACGAGCAGTACTTC
>TRBJ2-1|TRBV29-1|TRBD2|few
CSVESAGVGNEQFF
TGCAGCGTTGAGTCGGCGGGAGTAGGCAATGAGCAGTTCTTC
>TRBJ2-2|TRBV4-3|NA|NA
CASSQERGELFF
TGCGCCAGCAGCCAAGAACGCGGGGAGCTGTTTTTT
>TRBJ1-4|TRBV29-1|TRBD1|few
CSVGDSWNEKLFF
TGCAGCGTTGGGGACAGCTGGAATGAAAAACTGTTTTTT
>TRBJ1-4|TRBV7-2|TRBD1|NA
CASSLEGGGVEEKLFF
TGTGCCAGCAGCTTAGAAGGGGGCGGGGTTGAAGAAAAACTGTTTTTT
>TRBJ1-1|TRBV20-1|TRBD1|NA
CSASPMTGDTEAFF
TGCAGTGCTAGTCCCATGACAGGGGACACTGAAGCTTTCTTT
>TRBJ2-6|TRBV7-2|NA|NA
CASSPIGQGGVLTF
TGTGCCAGCAGCCCCATAGGACAGGGAGGGGTCCTGACTTTC